These T cell receptor beta chains were read from a single sample in a study of OX40 agonist ivuxolimab in advanced cancers. Assay used: immunoSEQ multiplex PCR; TCRdb lists only in-frame clones, some missing. This sample carries roughly 29,000 clones, 90% of them seen once, and the ten largest clones take about a quarter. The specimen was CD4+ or CD8+ T cells sorted from blood, collected in a trial of the OX40 agonist ivuxolimab. The receptors were gathered from an adult with an advanced solid tumor such as melanoma, head and neck, liver or kidney cancer. The CDR3 runs from the conserved cysteine through the conserved F or W. A D gene is named only where the DNA matches it firmly. Not all rows give a size; the values are once, few, many and, for expanded clones, a class.

size	V	D	J	CDR3	DNA
.	TRBV7-6	TRBD2	TRBJ2-5	CASSLAFLAGARETQYF	TGTGCCAGCAGCTTAGCTTTTCTAGCGGGAGCGAGGGAGACCCAGTACTTC
.	TRBV10-2	.	TRBJ2-1	CASREGIGNEQFF	TGCGCCAGCAGGGAGGGGATTGGCAATGAGCAGTTCTTC
.	TRBV6-5	.	TRBJ2-3	CASSSTDTQYF	TGTGCCAGCAGTAGCACAGATACGCAGTATTTT
.	TRBV6-5	.	TRBJ1-1	CASSYSTVYEAFF	TGTGCCAGCAGTTACTCGACGGTCTACGAAGCTTTCTTT
once	TRBV12-5	TRBD1	TRBJ2-3	CASGLVQGVTDTQYF	TGTGCTAGTGGTTTGGTACAGGGGGTCACAGATACGCAGTATTTT
.	TRBV29-1	.	TRBJ1-5	CSAPTDPGGGMSNQPQHF	TGCAGCGCTCCAACCGATCCGGGAGGCGGCATGAGCAATCAGCCCCAGCATTTT
.	TRBV11-3	TRBD1	TRBJ2-7	CASSYGTEYEQYF	TGTGCCAGCAGCTACGGGACAGAATACGAGCAGTACTTC
.	TRBV7-9	TRBD2	TRBJ2-3	CASNLLIAGSVGTQYF	TGTGCCAGCAACCTGCTCATAGCGGGTTCCGTTGGTACGCAGTATTTT
.	TRBV10-3	TRBD2	TRBJ2-1	CAISVTTSGAINEQFF	TGTGCCATCAGTGTGACCACTAGCGGAGCGATCAATGAGCAGTTCTTC
.	TRBV29-1	.	TRBJ1-2	CSVEEGVGGRVAAGYTF	TGCAGCGTTGAAGAGGGTGTTGGTGGCAGGGTTGCTGCTGGCTACACCTTC
.	TRBV6-1	.	TRBJ2-3	CASSEKRLGAATDTQYF	TGTGCCAGCAGTGAAAAGCGTCTTGGCGCCGCCACAGATACGCAGTATTTT
few	TRBV2	TRBD1	TRBJ2-1	CASRQGANEQFF	TGTGCCAGCAGACAGGGGGCCAATGAGCAGTTCTTC
.	TRBV2	.	TRBJ1-1	CASRAYGTEAFF	TGTGCCAGCAGGGCGTACGGGACTGAAGCTTTCTTT
.	TRBV13	TRBD2	TRBJ2-1	CASSPTSSGRRNEQFF	TGTGCCAGCAGCCCTACCTCTAGCGGACGACGGAATGAGCAGTTCTTC
.	TRBV6-6	TRBD2	TRBJ2-7	CASSYRTSDYEQYF	TGTGCCAGCAGTTACCGGACTAGCGACTACGAGCAGTACTTC
.	TRBV23-1	.	TRBJ2-7	CASTGQGGSYEQYF	TGCGCCAGCACCGGACAAGGGGGCTCCTACGAGCAGTACTTC
.	TRBV2	.	TRBJ1-2	CASSEQDSGYGYTF	TGTGCCAGCAGTGAACAAGATAGCGGCTATGGCTACACCTTC
.	TRBV4-1	TRBD1	TRBJ1-4	CASSQAQGATNEKLFF	TGCGCCAGCAGCCAAGCTCAGGGGGCAACTAATGAAAAACTGTTTTTT
.	TRBV12-5	TRBD1	TRBJ1-5	CASGRPGQGEQPQHF	TGTGCTAGTGGTCGTCCGGGACAGGGGGAACAGCCCCAGCATTTT
.	TRBV9	.	TRBJ1-2	CASSPSTGPKGYTF	TGTGCCAGCAGCCCCTCGACAGGCCCTAAGGGCTACACCTTC
once	TRBV13	.	TRBJ2-2	CASSFYSAGELFF	TGTGCCAGCAGCTTCTATAGTGCCGGGGAGCTGTTTTTT
.	TRBV25-1	.	TRBJ2-1	CASSEPTNEQFF	TGTGCCAGCAGTGAACCTACCAATGAGCAGTTCTTC
.	TRBV7-2	TRBD2	TRBJ2-1	CASSFGLAEHHYNEQFF	TGTGCCAGCAGCTTTGGACTAGCGGAACACCATTACAATGAGCAGTTCTTC
.	TRBV7-9	.	TRBJ1-5	CASSRSSMSNQPQHF	TGTGCCAGCAGCCGTAGCAGTATGAGCAATCAGCCCCAGCATTTT
.	TRBV29-1	.	TRBJ2-7	CSASKVRGGEQYF	TGCAGCGCCAGCAAGGTCAGGGGGGGCGAGCAGTACTTC
once	TRBV9	TRBD2	TRBJ2-1	CASSVALAGRNEQFF	TGTGCCAGCAGCGTAGCACTAGCGGGAAGAAATGAGCAGTTCTTC
.	TRBV19	TRBD2	TRBJ2-6	CASSPGGAASGANVLTF	TGTGCCAGTAGTCCCGGGGGGGCCGCTTCTGGGGCCAACGTCCTGACTTTC
.	TRBV19	TRBD2	TRBJ2-1	CASSSGTSGRGIYNEQFF	TGTGCCAGTAGTTCCGGGACTAGCGGGAGGGGGATCTACAATGAGCAGTTCTTC
.	TRBV28	.	TRBJ2-1	CASSLRGALYNEQFF	TGTGCCAGCAGTTTACGGGGGGCACTATACAATGAGCAGTTCTTC
.	TRBV19	.	TRBJ2-1	CASTPGSVSYNEQFF	TGTGCCAGTACCCCGGGCAGCGTTTCCTACAATGAGCAGTTCTTC
medium-sized	TRBV2	TRBD2	TRBJ2-7	CASRAGLAGSYEQYF	TGTGCCAGCAGGGCGGGACTAGCGGGATCGTACGAGCAGTACTTC
.	TRBV7-6	.	TRBJ2-7	CASSTPSRSYEQYF	TGTGCCAGCAGCACCCCTTCCCGTTCCTACGAGCAGTACTTC
.	TRBV6-1	TRBD1	TRBJ1-1	CASSGDRALGAFF	TGTGCCAGCAGTGGAGACAGGGCCCTCGGAGCTTTCTTT
.	TRBV4-1	.	TRBJ2-7	CASSQFHPVPYQPTPYYEQYF	TGCGCCAGCAGCCAATTTCACCCCGTACCCTATCAACCCACGCCTTACTACGAGCAGTACTTC
.	TRBV14	TRBD2	TRBJ2-7	CASRKSGSGVYEQYF	TGTGCCAGCAGGAAGAGCGGGAGTGGGGTCTACGAGCAGTACTTC
.	TRBV19	.	TRBJ2-7	CASSIRTATQTSYEQYF	TGTGCCAGTAGTATACGGACGGCGACTCAGACCTCCTACGAGCAGTACTTC
once	TRBV7-7	.	TRBJ2-2	CASSLGGGLGSGELFF	TGTGCCAGCAGCTTAGGTGGAGGGCTGGGGTCCGGGGAGCTGTTTTTT
.	TRBV5-4	TRBD2	TRBJ2-7	CASSLGGLAGDYEQYF	TGTGCCAGCAGCTTGGGAGGACTCGCGGGAGACTACGAGCAGTACTTC
.	TRBV5-8	.	TRBJ2-7	CASSLVQGSYEQYF	TGTGCCAGCAGCTTGGTACAGGGCTCCTACGAGCAGTACTTC
.	TRBV11-2	.	TRBJ1-4	CASSLDPAFDEKLFF	TGTGCCAGCAGCTTAGACCCCGCGTTTGATGAAAAACTGTTTTTT
once	TRBV29-1	TRBD2	TRBJ2-5	CSVYSGRAFGETQYF	TGCAGCGTTTATAGCGGGAGGGCCTTCGGGGAGACCCAGTACTTC
.	TRBV6-5	TRBD1	TRBJ1-1	CASSLYRGKTEAFF	TGTGCCAGCAGTCTCTACAGGGGAAAAACTGAAGCTTTCTTT
.	TRBV6-6	.	TRBJ1-3	CASSWDTRGNTIYF	TGTGCCAGCAGTTGGGACACCCGAGGAAACACCATATATTTT
.	TRBV6-1	TRBD2	TRBJ2-4	CASSAGLAGGPRDIQYF	TGTGCCAGCAGTGCCGGACTAGCGGGAGGGCCGAGGGACATTCAGTACTTC
.	TRBV7-2	TRBD1	TRBJ2-7	CASSSPGQGAYEQYF	TGTGCCAGCAGTTCCCCGGGACAGGGGGCCTACGAGCAGTACTTC
once	TRBV4-3	.	TRBJ1-4	CASSQDRDLKQYEKLFF	TGCGCCAGCAGCCAAGATCGGGACTTAAAGCAGTATGAAAAACTGTTTTTT
.	TRBV5-6	.	TRBJ2-1	CASSRGRVNYNEQFF	TGTGCCAGCAGCCGGGGCAGGGTAAACTACAATGAGCAGTTCTTC
.	TRBV6-5	.	TRBJ2-1	CASSLWEHNEQFF	TGTGCCAGCAGTTTATGGGAGCACAATGAGCAGTTCTTC
.	TRBV6-6	TRBD1	TRBJ1-1	CASSYSGTGSTEAFF	TGTGCCAGCAGTTACTCAGGGACAGGGAGCACTGAAGCTTTCTTT
few	TRBV4-3	.	TRBJ2-7	CASSPWGADIPYEQYF	TGCGCCAGCAGTCCCTGGGGGGCAGATATACCCTACGAGCAGTACTTC